This entry features one T cell receptor (beta chain) sequence. It lacks a known antigen. The sample holds no much larger clone one base away, and base qualities are not on file. This specimen belongs to a study of T cells after yellow fever vaccination (dated by TCRdb to between 2017 and 2020). With respect to the entire study: Libraries from fractions with low cell numbers were prepared with the SMART-Seq v4 Ultra Low Input RNA kit. To follow T-cell clones before and after primary and booster YFV17D yellow fever vaccination, bulk TCR alpha and beta repertoires were sequenced over time. Blood was collected at multiple timepoints before and after primary and secondary immunization, and bulk PBMC replicates and cell subsets were isolated. Two healthy male donors, one aged 18 to 30 and one aged 30 to 40 years, made up the cohort. The paper's findings and limits, for the study overall: Compared with the primary T-cell response, the secondary T-cell response was weaker but faster, peaking on day 5 rather than day 15. A small fraction of clonotypes appeared in both the CD4 and CD8 compartments, likely as a result of convergent recombination. Because abundant contaminating clonotypes from the bulk population could be contained in FACS-sorted repertoires, computational filtering was required. Only a couple of donors were included in the study, so the extent to which the findings can be generalized is limited. Most clones expanded after primary vaccination were re-detected after the booster (almost 97% of CD4 and around 88% of CD8), suggesting broad memory maintenance.

TCR cDNA was synthesized by 5'RACE template switching, which introduced a universal primer site and unique molecular identifiers. cDNA synthesis was primed from both the TCR alpha and TCR beta constant segments. Library amplification used two PCR steps, and the second PCR step added sample barcodes and sequencing adapters. Libraries were sequenced on Illumina HiSeq 2500 (2x100 bp) or NovaSeq (2x150 bp). Turning to the authors' computational methods: Reads were demultiplexed and collapsed into UMI consensus sequences with MIGEC, and V(D)J alignment was performed with MiXCR. Clonotypes responding to the vaccine were identified with edgeR on replicate PBMC samples, with the criteria of FDR below 0.01 and a log2 fold change above 5 up to day 15. CD4 or CD8 identity was assigned to each bulk clonotype according to whether the clonotype was present at higher abundance in the sequenced CD4 repertoire or the sequenced CD8 repertoire. In-frame beta chains were kept once TCRdb had trimmed the public reads at Q25 with fastp and called clones with MiXCR. Rows are unified per CDR3 protein, each entry keeping the most common DNA and genes. TCRdb's processing, not the study's, gives the V and J calls here. The table for this sample lists some 560,000 distinct CDR3 sequences; about a sixth of them were counted only once. 17% of the sample rests with the top ten.

This specimen's treatment or condition label, per the study, means: live attenuated yellow fever vaccine strain. Two biological replicates of bulk PBMCs were collected at each blood-draw timepoint. PBMCs were isolated from peripheral blood using a standard Ficoll-Paque protocol. TriZol was used to extract RNA from bulk PBMCs, from CD4 and CD8 fractions, and from dextramer-positive and dextramer-negative fractions. From the cysteine up to the valine, the CDR3 has a length of 14 residues. CDR3 DNA only is kept here, 42 bases in frame from base 1. V loses 2 bases of germline sequence and J loses 1 base, and the interval between the two ends is 9 bases. CDR1 and CDR2, per the germline V gene, are SGHTA and FQGNSA.

The input for sequencing was PBMCs, taken 5 days after the first yellow fever vaccination. The clonotype was recovered from a man younger than 35 who received the YFV17D yellow fever vaccine. In this chain, TRBV7-2 is recombined with TRBJ2-7, with the D assignment possibly TRBD1 or TRBD2, given 5 matching bases for each. The CDR3 region: CASSLSWGSYEQYV. The nucleotide sequence is TGTGCCAGCAGCTTATCATGGGGGTCCTACGAGCAGTACGTC.